This T cell receptor beta chain was profiled in a study of CD8 T cell repertoires and HIV-1 epitope variants. The CDR3 totals 15 residues. Deletions cut 9 bases from V and 1 base from J, with 18 bases between. Germline V gives CDR1 WNHNN, CDR2 SYGVQD (reference sequence). The assay was immunoSEQ multiplex PCR, and TCRdb's table has in-frame clones only and misses some. The data contain roughly 2,200 clones, over 55% of them seen just once; the ten biggest clones take up 35% to 45%. Note on this clone: Its antigen is currently unknown.

The V and J genes are TRBV10-1 and TRBJ1-2; D unresolved. Sequencing input: cultured CD8+ T cells derived from PBMCs. This TCR was sampled from a male donor with HIV. The DNA of the CDR3 is TGCGCCAGTCTCCCTATAAGCAAGCGTAACTATGGCTACACCTTC. Translating gives CASLPISKRNYGYTF.